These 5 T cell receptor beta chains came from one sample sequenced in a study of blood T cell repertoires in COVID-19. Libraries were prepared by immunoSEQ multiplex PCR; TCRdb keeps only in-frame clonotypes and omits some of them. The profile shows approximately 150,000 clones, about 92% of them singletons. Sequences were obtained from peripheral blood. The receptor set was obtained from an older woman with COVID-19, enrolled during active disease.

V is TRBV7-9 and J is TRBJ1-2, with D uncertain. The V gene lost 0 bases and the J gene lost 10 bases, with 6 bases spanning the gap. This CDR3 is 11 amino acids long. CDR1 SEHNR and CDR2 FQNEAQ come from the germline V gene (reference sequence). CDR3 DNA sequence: TGTGCCAGCAGCTTAGCGCGAGACTACACCTTC. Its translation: CASSLARDYTF.

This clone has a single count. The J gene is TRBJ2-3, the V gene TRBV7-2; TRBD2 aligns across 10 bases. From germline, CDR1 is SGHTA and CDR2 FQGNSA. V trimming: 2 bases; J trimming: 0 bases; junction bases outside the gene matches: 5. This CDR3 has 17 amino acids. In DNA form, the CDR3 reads TGTGCCAGCAGCTTAAGCGGGGGGGCCTTAAGCACAGATACGCAGTATTTT. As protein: CASSLSGGALSTDTQYF.

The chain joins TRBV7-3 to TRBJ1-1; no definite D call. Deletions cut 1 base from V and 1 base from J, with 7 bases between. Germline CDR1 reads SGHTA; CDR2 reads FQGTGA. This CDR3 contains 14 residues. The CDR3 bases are TGTGCCAGCAGCTTAATCGCAGAGAACACTGAAGCTTTCTTT. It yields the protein CASSLIAENTEAFF.

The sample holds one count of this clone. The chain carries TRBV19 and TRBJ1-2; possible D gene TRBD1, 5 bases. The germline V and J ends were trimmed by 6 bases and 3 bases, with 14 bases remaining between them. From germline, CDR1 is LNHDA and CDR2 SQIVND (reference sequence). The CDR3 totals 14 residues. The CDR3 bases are TGTGCCAGTAGATTGGGACTGACCGACTATGGCTACACCTTC. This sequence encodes CASRLGLTDYGYTF. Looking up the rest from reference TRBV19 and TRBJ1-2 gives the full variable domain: DGGITQSPKYLFRKEGQNVTLSCEQNLNHDAMYWYRQDPGQGLRLIYYSQIVNDFQKGDIAEGYSVSREKKESFPLTVTSAQKNPTAFYLCASRLGLTDYGYTFGSGTRLTVV.

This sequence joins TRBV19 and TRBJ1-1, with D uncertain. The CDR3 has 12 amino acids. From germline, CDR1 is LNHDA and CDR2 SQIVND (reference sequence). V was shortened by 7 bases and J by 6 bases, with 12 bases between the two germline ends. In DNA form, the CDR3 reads TGTGCCAGTACGGCCAGGATATCTGAAGCTTTCTTT. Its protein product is CASTARISEAFF.